These 15 T cell receptor beta chains were sequenced from one sample in a study of response to subunit inactivated influenza vaccine. MiXCR, applied by TCRdb to the RT-PCR reads, yields one record per CDR3 protein. The sample includes approximately 530,000 distinct CDR3 sequences, more than 7% of them seen just once. Here the sequenced sample was PBMCs from blood, taken around 2 years after vaccination. These receptors were collected from a man between 50 and 75 years old who received an inactivated influenza vaccine.

This clonotype was seen repeatedly, ten times or more. The rearrangement joins TRBV5-4 to TRBJ2-1, with no clear D. CDR1 SGHNT and CDR2 YYREEE come from the germline V gene (reference sequence). V was clipped by 0 bases and J by 6 bases, with 10 bases between them. The CDR3 spans 14 residues. CDR3 bases: TGTGCCAGCAGCTTGGATAAGGGTCTCAATGAGCAGTTCTTC. Residues: CASSLDKGLNEQFF.

The chain links TRBV5-5 to TRBJ1-3; D is unclear. Between the trimmed V and J ends, which lost 2 bases and 0 bases, there was a span of 12 bases. The CDR3 sequence is 16 residues long. Germline V CDR1 and CDR2: SGHKS, YYEKEE (reference sequence). For the CDR3, the DNA is TGTGCCAGCAGCTTCCACCGGTTCGACTCTGGAAACACCATATATTTT. Its translation is CASSFHRFDSGNTIYF.

This clonotype was seen ten or more times. V and J are TRBV9 and TRBJ1-1, with TRBD1 as a possible D gene (5 bases). Germline CDR1 is SGDLS and CDR2 is YYNGEE. The CDR3 contains 15 residues. Trimming left V 0 bases short and J 0 bases short, with 9 bases between. The CDR3 sequence is CASSVGWGLNTEAFF. The CDR3, as DNA: TGTGCCAGCAGCGTAGGGTGGGGGTTGAACACTGAAGCTTTCTTT.

The chain couples TRBV6-2 or TRBV6-3 to TRBJ2-1, with 7 nucleotides matching TRBD1. After removal of 5 bases from V and 10 bases from J, the junction contained 5 bases not matched to a gene. CDR3 length: 12 amino acids. CDR1 MNHEY and CDR2 SVGEGT come from the germline V gene. The CDR3 coding sequence is TGTGCCAGCAGTAACAGGGGCCTGGAGCAGTTCTTC. Amino acid sequence: CASSNRGLEQFF.

This clonotype has at least ten counts. The chain couples TRBV18 to TRBJ1-2; 11 nucleotides match TRBD1. The V and J ends lost 4 bases and 6 bases, in that order; junction bases with no gene match: 1. The V gene's germline CDR1 is KGHSH and CDR2 LQKENI. This CDR3 comprises 13 residues. CDR3 amino acids: CASSQGQGDGYTF. In DNA, the CDR3 is TGTGCCAGCTCACAGGGACAGGGGGATGGCTACACCTTC.

This clonotype was seen more than once but under ten times. This chain uses TRBV2 with TRBJ2-5; 7 bases map to TRBD1. Losses at the gene ends were 2 bases for V and 5 bases for J; bases not matched to a gene: 11. Looked up from germline, CDR1 is SNHLY and CDR2 is FYNNEI. CDR3 length: 16 amino acids. In DNA form, the CDR3 reads TGTGCCAGCAGTGAAAGGGGGCCCCGTTCGGGTGAGACCCAGTACTTC. It encodes CASSERGPRSGETQYF.

This chain connects TRBV4-2 to TRBJ1-2; perhaps TRBD1 as D (5 bases). CDR3 size: 16 residues. Germline V gene data show CDR1 as LGHNA and CDR2 as YNFKEQ. Trimming left V 0 bases short and J 7 bases short, with 18 bases between. DNA of the CDR3: TGTGCCAGCAGCCAAGATGTGGCCGGGGCTGGGGGTGGCTACACCTTC. Translated: CASSQDVAGAGGGYTF.

This clonotype was observed many times. CDR3 nucleotide sequence: TGCAGCGTTAGGTCTGGGACAGGGCGTTACAATGAGCAGTTCTTC. Protein sequence: CSVRSGTGRYNEQFF. V usage is TRBV29-1 and J usage is TRBJ2-1; 9 nucleotides agree with TRBD1. The CDR3 consists of 15 residues. The germline V gene encodes CDR1 SQVTM and CDR2 ANQGSEA. V lost 5 bases, J lost 4 bases, and 9 bases stayed unmatched.

This chain connects TRBV4-2 to TRBJ1-4; D gene uncertain. CDR3 size: 14 residues. CDR1 is LGHNA and CDR2 is YNFKEQ in the germline V gene. Trimming removed 1 base from V and 8 bases from J, with 11 bases in between. CDR3 sequence reads: CASSQGGNVEKLFF. The CDR3 DNA reads as TGTGCCAGCAGCCAAGGGGGTAATGTGGAAAAACTGTTTTTT.

The chain couples TRBV4-2 to TRBJ2-2; 10 nucleotides align to TRBD2. J lost 5 bases, V lost 0 bases, and 3 bases had no gene match. This CDR3 spans 16 amino acids. Looked up from germline, CDR1 is LGHNA and CDR2 is YNFKEQ. The CDR3 loop reads CASSQEAGGPTGELFF. The CDR3 DNA reads as TGTGCCAGCAGCCAAGAAGCGGGGGGGCCTACCGGGGAGCTGTTTTTT.

The chain has TRBV11-2 and TRBJ2-3, with 10 positions matching TRBD2. CDR1 SGHAT and CDR2 FQNNGV come from the germline V gene. CDR3 length: 18 amino acids. Trimming removed 1 base from V and 2 bases from J; junction bases left unmatched: 9. In DNA, the CDR3 is TGTGCCAGCAGCTTAGTGTCGGCTAGCGGGGGATCCACAGATACGCAGTATTTT. Amino acid sequence: CASSLVSASGGSTDTQYF.

The CDR3 bases are TGTGCCAGCAGCTTAGGTCGACAGATTCAGGATACGCAGTATTTT. Translated, it gives CASSLGRQIQDTQYF. This chain joins TRBV11-3 and TRBJ2-3, with D perhaps matching TRBD1 (5 bases). The CDR3 consists of 15 residues. Trimming removed 1 base from V and 6 bases from J, with 14 bases in between. Germline V CDR1 and CDR2: SGHNT, YENEEA.

In this sample, this clonotype turned up many times. The chain is built from TRBV7-2 and TRBJ2-3; 8 nucleotides agree with TRBD2. The ends lost 3 bases at V and 4 bases at J; junction bases unmatched: 9. The CDR3 spans 16 residues. Germline CDR1 is SGHTA and CDR2 is FQGNSA. CDR3 sequence: CASSFRFSGNSDTQYF. The CDR3 nucleotides read TGTGCCAGCAGCTTTCGATTTAGCGGGAACTCAGATACGCAGTATTTT. The variable domain in full, with the rest retrieved from reference TRBV7-2 and TRBJ2-3, is GAGVSQSPSNKVTEKGKDVELRCDPISGHTALYWYRQSLGQGLEFLIYFQGNSAPDKSGLPSDRFSAERTGGSVSTLTIQRTQQEDSAVYLCASSFRFSGNSDTQYFGPGTRLTVL.

V usage is TRBV5-1 and J usage is TRBJ2-1; 11 positions agree with TRBD1. V lost 0 bases and J lost 6; bases outside the gene matches: 5. This CDR3 region has 16 residues. Germline CDR1 SGHRS, CDR2 YFSETQ. Here the CDR3 reads CASSLAGQGAINEQFF. CDR3 sequence (DNA): TGCGCCAGCAGCTTGGCCGGACAGGGGGCAATCAATGAGCAGTTCTTC. Based on the CDR3 plus reference TRBV5-1 and TRBJ2-1, the full variable domain is KAGVTQTPRYLIKTRGQQVTLSCSPISGHRSVSWYQQTPGQGLQFLFEYFSETQRNKGNFPGRFSGRQFSNSRSEMNVSTLELGDSALYLCASSLAGQGAINEQFFGPGTRLTVL.

This clonotype was counted at least ten times. The V call is TRBV5-1, the J call TRBJ1-1; no definite D call. Between the trimmed V and J ends, which lost 4 bases and 1 base, there was a span of 8 bases. Germline CDR1 reads SGHRS; CDR2 reads YFSETQ. The CDR3 is 13 residues long. CDR3 in amino acids: CASSARENTEAFF. The DNA of the CDR3 is TGCGCCAGCAGCGCTCGGGAGAACACTGAAGCTTTCTTT.